This T cell receptor (beta chain) was found in a study of cytomegalovirus exposure and HLA in healthy donors. The study, taken as a whole, reports: The authors listed approximately 150 TCR beta chains as cytomegalovirus-associated. One variant, a missense change in DCLRE1C, was linked in a later analysis to TCR beta V- and J-gene trimming.

13 Jbeta primers and 60 Vbeta primers were used for the PCR. Sequenced by immunoSEQ multiplex PCR; TCRdb stores in-frame clones only, minus some. The data contain 180,000 or so clones, about 79% of them singletons. In the case of this clone: The antigen is not known.

Germline CDR1 is LNHDA and CDR2 is SQIVND (reference sequence). The CDR3 spans 14 residues. Trimming shortened V by 1 base and J by 9 bases, and 10 bases separated the two germline ends. This TCR was sampled from a boy between 2 and 10 years old in good health and CMV-seronegative. The specimen was PBMCs. This chain joins TRBV19 and TRBJ1-6; no clear D gene. CDR3 sequence: CASSIGGRSSPLHF. CDR3 bases: TGTGCCAGTAGTATAGGAGGGAGGAGTTCACCCCTCCACTTT.